The entry below gives a single T cell receptor (beta chain) sequence along with its context. The antigen remains undetermined. Using immunoSEQ multiplex PCR, the repertoire was profiled, and TCRdb retains in-frame clones only, with some absent. This sample has 48,000 or so clones, with 80% to 90% found just once. The sample originates from a study of T cells in localized non-small cell lung cancer. The CDR3 is made up of 15 amino acids. Looked up from germline, CDR1 is SGHVS and CDR2 is FNYEAQ. The V and J ends lost 0 bases and 5 bases respectively, with 13 bases between them. General observations from the study: In uninvolved adjacent lung, T cell clonality reached its highest value, exceeding tumor.

The sequence came from a male donor at least 60 years old with stage III squamous cell lung carcinoma. This sequence joins TRBV7-6 and TRBJ2-5, with a weak D call TRBD2 (5 bases). Sequencing used peripheral blood, obtained before any cancer treatment. The CDR3 DNA is TGTGCCAGCAGCTTAGCACGAGGGATGCGGGAGACCCAGTACTTC. Translated, it gives CASSLARGMRETQYF.